Listed below are T cell receptor beta chains from one sample, sequenced in a study of blood T cell repertoires in COVID-19. Clones were sequenced by immunoSEQ multiplex PCR, and TCRdb holds only the in-frame ones, with some missing. The sample contains almost 400,000 clones, around 87% of which appear only once. The sequenced sample was peripheral blood. The receptors were sampled from a woman in her sixties with COVID-19, enrolled during active disease. CDR3s include the opening cysteine and the closing phenylalanine or tryptophan. D genes are given only for firm matches. Size tells how often a clone was seen (once, few, many) or the class of an expanded clone, and some rows leave it out.

abundance: .; d_gene: TRBD1; v_gene: TRBV4-1; j_gene: TRBJ2-4; CDR3aa: CASSQVSAVTGGDKNIQYF; CDR3nt: TGCGCCAGCAGCCAAGTTAGTGCAGTAACAGGGGGCGACAAAAACATTCAGTACTTC
abundance: .; d_gene: .; v_gene: TRBV7-2; j_gene: TRBJ2-2; CDR3aa: CASRGDLAGRQDGELFF; CDR3nt: TGTGCCAGCAGGGGTGACTTGGCGGGACGTCAAGACGGGGAGCTGTTTTTT
abundance: .; d_gene: TRBD1; v_gene: TRBV5-5; j_gene: TRBJ2-6; CDR3aa: CASSGTTGLFSGANVLTF; CDR3nt: TGTGCCAGCAGCGGGACGACAGGGTTATTCTCTGGGGCCAACGTCCTGACTTTC
abundance: once; d_gene: .; v_gene: TRBV6-1; j_gene: TRBJ2-7; CDR3aa: CASSDRGQEGQYF; CDR3nt: TGTGCCAGCAGTGACAGGGGCCAAGAGGGGCAGTACTTC
abundance: .; d_gene: TRBD2; v_gene: TRBV28; j_gene: TRBJ2-5; CDR3aa: CASSLGLAGYQETQYF; CDR3nt: TGTGCCAGCAGTTTAGGTCTAGCGGGGTACCAAGAGACCCAGTACTTC
abundance: .; d_gene: TRBD1; v_gene: TRBV3-1/TRBV3-2; j_gene: TRBJ1-2; CDR3aa: CASSQAGQGPGDGYTF; CDR3nt: TGTGCCAGCAGCCAAGCAGGACAGGGACCTGGGGATGGCTACACCTTC
abundance: .; d_gene: .; v_gene: TRBV5-6; j_gene: TRBJ1-1; CDR3aa: CASSLDSVWGWNEAFF; CDR3nt: TGTGCCAGCAGCTTGGATAGCGTATGGGGATGGAATGAAGCTTTCTTT
abundance: .; d_gene: .; v_gene: TRBV28; j_gene: TRBJ1-1; CDR3aa: CASSGQLNTEAFF; CDR3nt: TGTGCCAGCAGCGGACAGTTGAACACTGAAGCTTTCTTT
abundance: .; d_gene: TRBD2; v_gene: TRBV30; j_gene: TRBJ2-1; CDR3aa: CAYASGGANEQFF; CDR3nt: TGTGCCTATGCTAGCGGGGGGGCTAATGAGCAGTTCTTC
abundance: .; d_gene: TRBD1; v_gene: TRBV5-1; j_gene: TRBJ2-6; CDR3aa: CASSSARGLSGANVLTF; CDR3nt: TGCGCCAGCAGCTCGGCCAGGGGGCTCTCGGGGGCCAACGTCCTGACTTTC
abundance: .; d_gene: TRBD1; v_gene: TRBV2; j_gene: TRBJ2-1; CDR3aa: CASSSRQGAVDEQFF; CDR3nt: TGTGCCAGCTCCTCCCGACAGGGGGCAGTCGATGAGCAGTTCTTC
abundance: .; d_gene: TRBD1; v_gene: TRBV19; j_gene: TRBJ1-2; CDR3aa: CASSTLDREGGYTF; CDR3nt: TGTGCCAGTAGTACCCTGGACAGGGAAGGAGGCTACACCTTC
abundance: .; d_gene: .; v_gene: TRBV28; j_gene: TRBJ1-5; CDR3aa: CASTRGGFEAQHF; CDR3nt: TGTGCCAGCACTCGGGGAGGTTTTGAGGCCCAGCATTTT
abundance: .; d_gene: .; v_gene: TRBV3-1/TRBV3-2; j_gene: TRBJ2-3; CDR3aa: CASSHFGRDTQYF; CDR3nt: TGTGCCAGCAGCCATTTTGGCAGGGATACGCAGTATTTT
abundance: .; d_gene: .; v_gene: TRBV7-2; j_gene: TRBJ1-5; CDR3aa: CASSLRGLGNQPQHF; CDR3nt: TGTGCCAGCAGCCTCAGAGGGTTAGGCAATCAGCCCCAGCATTTT
abundance: .; d_gene: .; v_gene: TRBV7-9; j_gene: TRBJ2-2; CDR3aa: CASSLPPSAGELFF; CDR3nt: TGTGCCAGCAGCTTACCCCCAAGCGCCGGGGAGCTGTTTTTT
abundance: .; d_gene: .; v_gene: TRBV5-1; j_gene: TRBJ2-5; CDR3aa: CASSLVPGEETQYF; CDR3nt: TGCGCCAGCAGCTTGGTTCCCGGGGAGGAGACCCAGTACTTC
abundance: .; d_gene: TRBD1; v_gene: TRBV7-3; j_gene: TRBJ2-7; CDR3aa: CASSPQGQGAGEQYF; CDR3nt: TGTGCCAGCAGCCCGCAGGGACAGGGGGCTGGCGAGCAGTACTTC
abundance: .; d_gene: .; v_gene: TRBV10-3; j_gene: TRBJ1-4; CDR3aa: CAINQGEDEKLFF; CDR3nt: TGTGCCATCAACCAGGGTGAGGATGAAAAACTGTTTTTT
abundance: .; d_gene: TRBD2; v_gene: TRBV5-1; j_gene: TRBJ2-7; CDR3aa: CASMVGGIPYEQYF; CDR3nt: TGCGCCAGCATGGTGGGGGGGATCCCCTACGAGCAGTACTTC
abundance: .; d_gene: .; v_gene: TRBV29-1; j_gene: TRBJ2-3; CDR3aa: CSVRGPTDTQYF; CDR3nt: TGCAGCGTCAGAGGTCCCACAGATACGCAGTATTTT
abundance: .; d_gene: .; v_gene: TRBV9; j_gene: TRBJ2-2; CDR3aa: CASSVAPLGAGELFF; CDR3nt: TGTGCCAGCAGCGTAGCGCCCTTAGGGGCTGGGGAGCTGTTTTTT
abundance: .; d_gene: TRBD1; v_gene: TRBV12-5; j_gene: TRBJ2-1; CDR3aa: CASGRPGRDRGVTYNEQFF; CDR3nt: TGTGCTAGTGGGCGCCCGGGCCGCGACAGGGGTGTCACCTACAATGAGCAGTTCTTC
abundance: .; d_gene: TRBD2; v_gene: TRBV6-5; j_gene: TRBJ2-7; CDR3aa: CASSRTSGGSYEQYF; CDR3nt: TGTGCCAGCAGTCGGACTAGCGGGGGCTCCTACGAGCAGTACTTC
abundance: .; d_gene: .; v_gene: TRBV6-2/TRBV6-3; j_gene: TRBJ1-1; CDR3aa: CASSNQGNTEAFF; CDR3nt: TGTGCCAGCAGTAACCAGGGGAACACTGAAGCTTTCTTT
abundance: once; d_gene: TRBD1; v_gene: TRBV5-1; j_gene: TRBJ1-1; CDR3aa: CASSLSGTGRRNTEAFF; CDR3nt: TGCGCCAGCAGCTTGTCTGGGACAGGCCGGCGGAACACTGAAGCTTTCTTT
abundance: .; d_gene: .; v_gene: TRBV2; j_gene: TRBJ1-5; CDR3aa: CASGGWAQPQHF; CDR3nt: TGTGCCAGCGGAGGGTGGGCTCAGCCCCAGCATTTT
abundance: once; d_gene: .; v_gene: TRBV18; j_gene: TRBJ2-6; CDR3aa: CASSPLQVAGANVLTF; CDR3nt: TGTGCCAGCTCACCACTCCAGGTGGCCGGGGCCAACGTCCTGACTTTC
abundance: .; d_gene: .; v_gene: TRBV6-7; j_gene: TRBJ1-5; CDR3aa: CARSGGGNQPQHF; CDR3nt: TGTGCCAGGTCGGGGGGAGGCAATCAGCCCCAGCATTTT
abundance: once; d_gene: .; v_gene: TRBV4-2; j_gene: TRBJ2-2; CDR3aa: CASSHEASITGELFF; CDR3nt: TGTGCCAGCAGCCACGAGGCTAGTATCACCGGGGAGCTGTTTTTT
abundance: .; d_gene: TRBD1; v_gene: TRBV27; j_gene: TRBJ1-5; CDR3aa: CASSLIQGGQPQHF; CDR3nt: TGTGCCAGCAGTTTAATCCAGGGGGGTCAGCCCCAGCATTTT
abundance: .; d_gene: TRBD1; v_gene: TRBV5-4; j_gene: TRBJ1-1; CDR3aa: CASSPGTALLGDTEAFF; CDR3nt: TGTGCCAGCAGCCCAGGGACAGCCCTATTGGGGGACACTGAAGCTTTCTTT
abundance: .; d_gene: TRBD2; v_gene: TRBV4-1; j_gene: TRBJ2-5; CDR3aa: CASSVSGRGETQYF; CDR3nt: TGCGCCAGCAGCGTCAGCGGGAGGGGAGAGACCCAGTACTTC
abundance: .; d_gene: TRBD1; v_gene: TRBV7-9; j_gene: TRBJ1-2; CDR3aa: CASSRQGITNYGYTF; CDR3nt: TGTGCCAGCAGCAGACAGGGGATCACTAACTATGGCTACACCTTC
abundance: .; d_gene: TRBD2; v_gene: TRBV6-2/TRBV6-3; j_gene: TRBJ2-5; CDR3aa: CASSYLTSGGRETQYF; CDR3nt: TGTGCCAGCAGTTACCTTACTAGCGGGGGGCGAGAGACCCAGTACTTC
abundance: .; d_gene: TRBD1; v_gene: TRBV18; j_gene: TRBJ1-5; CDR3aa: CASSPKDREGQPQHF; CDR3nt: TGTGCCAGCTCACCGAAGGACAGGGAAGGACAGCCCCAGCATTTT